This TCR beta chain comes out of a study of shared clonotypes between healthy human individuals (dated by TCRdb to between 2020 and 2021). With respect to the entire study: The cohort included three men and a couple of women between 18 and 49 years of age. For each donor, three plates each were used for CD4 naive and CD4 memory, two plates were used for CD8 naive, and one plate was used for CD8 memory. To estimate repertoire size and how much clonotypes are shared between individuals, the study performed deep sequencing of blood TCR repertoires from five healthy adults. Different laboratories and diverse techniques were used to prepare libraries and sequence TCR repertoires, to increase sequencing depth and limit assay-specific biases. Between about 0.85 and 9.5 billion PBMCs per donor were obtained by leukapheresis. The study at large found these results: Pairwise subsampling led to the expectation that sequencing depth would affect the degree of clonotype sharing among donors. Compared with non-shared clonotypes, the clonotypes found in all four sorted-subset donors had higher generation probabilities. When a handful of donors were compared, the shared fraction of clonotypes was around 5% for naive CD4, around 3.6% for naive CD8, 2.3% for memory CD4, and around 0.37% for memory CD8. Incomplete sequencing was indicated by rarefaction of sorted-subset datasets, despite the large sequencing depth. Larger estimated clonotype richness was generally found for naive subsets than for memory subsets. Sampling was restricted to blood, and TCR repertoires in tissue are likely to differ from TCR repertoires in blood. Because the study included a small number of donors, the genetic and exposure-history diversity represented was limited.

Healthy HIV-negative adults with no recently reported acute infections or vaccinations were included as donors. All donors were Caucasian adults living in Nashville, Tennessee, USA. CD4+ T cells were enriched through magnetic negative selection, after which naive cells were positively selected on CD45RA and the remaining negative fraction served as the memory subset. Blood was collected by leukapheresis, and PBMCs were isolated by Ficoll-Histopaque density gradient centrifugation and then cryopreserved in liquid nitrogen vapor phase. Analytical flow cytometry was used to check the purity and quantity of each magnetically sorted T cell population. Each sorted fraction had its genomic DNA isolated and then quantified by UV absorbance on a Nanodrop 2000c. CDR1 and CDR2, per the germline V gene, are MNHEY and SVGAGI. The CDR3 sequence holds 15 residues, the cysteine and phenylalanine included. Of the read, only the CDR3 DNA is kept; its 45 bases are in frame from base 1.

TCR CDR3 regions were amplified from genomic DNA by multiplex PCR using the deep immunoSEQ assay. Extracted genomic DNA from each cell subset was distributed evenly across all wells of several immunoSEQ 96-well plates, and each plate was treated as a replicate. For sorted subsets, each replicate PCR was loaded with 200 ng genomic DNA, equivalent to 32,000 or so T cell genomes. Purified libraries were quantified with a Qubit 3.0 fluorometer, sized on a Bioanalyzer 2100, and re-quantified with the KAPA Library Quantification kit. A separate single-read 150-cycle Illumina NextSeq 550 flow cell was used to sequence each immunoSEQ 96-well plate. Concerning the study's data processing: Because the immunoSEQ output held only junctional sequences and lacked quality scores, the filtering could not match the filtering applied to full-length reads. To assign V/J genes and CDR3, sequences were annotated using PyIR, a Python wrapper for IgBLAST v1.9, with IMGT germline references. Reads with weak V/J assignments (E-value above 1e-6), missing CDR3, stop codons, out-of-frame junctions, or ambiguous translated residues were removed. V3J clonotypes were defined as sequences sharing the same inferred V gene, J gene, and CDR3 amino acid sequence. Percentage overlap between repertoires was computed as shared unique clonotypes divided by the size of the smaller repertoire. Three approaches were used to assess repertoire richness: RTK rarefaction, the Chao1 estimator, and Recon v2.1 estimates of unobserved clonotypes. Generation probabilities were computed with OLGA for all TCRbeta clonotypes obtained by the gDNA method from several donors. This is the immuneACCESS table as TCRdb keeps it, with only in-frame sequences that have V and J called. A part of the clones is gone; compared with another copy, unresolved V genes explain less than half, and the rest is unexplained. V, J and clone size were drawn from that table, and D and trimming were deduced from the DNA. In all, the sample holds about 2 million clones, and about 95% of those were seen once. The ten largest clones capture 0.1% to 0.15% of the sample.

Points on this clone: This receptor's antigen is unknown. At one boundary the junction diverges from the germline segment, which might be a read error.

The chain joins TRBV6-5 to TRBJ1-6; the D gene is possibly TRBD1, with 5 bases matching. This TCR came from a man aged 18-30 years in good health. Sequencing was done on a sample of naive CD4+ T cells sorted from blood. What this sample's cell subset or site label stands for: CD45RA+ positively selected. The DNA sequence is TGTGCCAGCAGCTACTATGGGCAGGGCAATTCACCCCTCCACTTT. This sequence encodes CASSYYGQGNSPLHF.